These 22 T cell receptor beta chains were sequenced from one sample in a study of cytotoxic CD8 clonotypes in ibrutinib-treated CLL. Profiling relied on immunoSEQ multiplex PCR, and the TCRdb table lists in-frame clones only, not all of them. The data hold about 29,000 clones, with about three quarters observed a single time. The sequences come from PBMCs, collected after 36 months of ibrutinib treatment. The receptors here all came from a human donor with chronic lymphocytic leukemia.

This chain joins TRBV19 and TRBJ2-3; 7 bases agree with TRBD2. The germline gives CDR1 LNHDA, CDR2 SQIVND (reference sequence). The CDR3 extends over 17 amino acids. The trim removed 3 bases at V and 0 bases at J, leaving 9 bases unmatched. DNA of the CDR3: TGTGCCAGTAGTATCCTTCCTAGCGGATTTAGCACAGATACGCAGTATTTT. Protein sequence: CASSILPSGFSTDTQYF.

The gene calls are TRBV19 and TRBJ1-2; maybe TRBD1 (6 bases). The CDR3 is 13 residues long. CDR1 and CDR2 (germline): LNHDA, SQIVND (reference sequence). V shed 5 bases and J shed 4 bases, with 11 bases lying between them. In DNA, the CDR3 is TGTGCCAGTAGTGTGGGACAAGGCTATGGCTACACCTTC. It encodes CASSVGQGYGYTF.

The rearrangement uses TRBV19 and TRBJ1-2, with D maybe TRBD1 (6 bases). The germline gives CDR1 LNHDA, CDR2 SQIVND (reference sequence). CDR3 length: 14 residues. V was pared by 3 bases and J by 2 bases, with 10 bases between. The CDR3 loop reads CASSIGRGNYGYTF. CDR3 DNA: TGTGCCAGTAGTATCGGAAGGGGGAACTATGGCTACACCTTC.

The chain joins TRBV5-5 to TRBJ1-2, with D unresolved. This CDR3 is 15 amino acids long. CDR1 is SGHKS and CDR2 is YYEKEE in the germline V gene (reference sequence). Trimming left V 3 bases short and J 2 bases short, with 14 bases between. The CDR3 DNA reads TGTGCCAGCAGCTACCTGTCGACCGCGAACTATGGCTACACCTTC. This codes for CASSYLSTANYGYTF.

This rearrangement joins TRBV10-3 to TRBJ1-6, with a tentative D call TRBD1 (5 bases). The CDR3 is 16 residues long. The germline V and J ends were trimmed by 4 bases and 9 bases, with 19 bases remaining between them. Germline loops: CDR1 ENHRY, CDR2 SYGVKD. CDR3 loop: CAISGPPTGGGSPLHF. As DNA, the CDR3 is TGTGCCATCAGTGGCCCCCCGACGGGGGGGGGTTCACCCCTCCACTTT.

The V gene is TRBV7-9, the J gene TRBJ2-3; D is unresolved. The CDR3 runs 13 residues. Trimming left V 0 bases short and J 3 bases short, with 4 bases between. Germline-derived CDR1 and CDR2 are SEHNR and FQNEAQ (reference sequence). CDR3 residues: CASSLARTDTQYF. CDR3 in DNA: TGTGCCAGCAGCTTAGCTCGGACAGATACGCAGTATTTT. Based on the CDR3 plus reference TRBV7-9 and TRBJ2-3, the full variable domain is DTGVSQNPRHKITKRGQNVTFRCDPISEHNRLYWYRQTLGQGPEFLTYFQNEAQLEKSRLLSDRFSAERPKGSFSTLEIQRTEQGDSAMYLCASSLARTDTQYFGPGTRLTVL.

J is TRBJ1-5 and V is TRBV6-5, with a weak D call TRBD1 (5 bases). CDR3 size: 15 residues. CDR1 MNHEY and CDR2 SVGAGI come from the germline V gene. Trimming removed 7 bases from V and 4 bases from J, with 17 bases in between. The CDR3 DNA reads as TGTGCCAGCAAACTTGGGGGGGGACTTAATCAGCCCCAGCATTTT. This encodes CASKLGGGLNQPQHF.

This clone was seen a handful of times. As DNA, the CDR3 is TGTGCCAGCAGTCCCCTGGCAGGGGGCGAGTCACCCCTCCACTTT. Its translation is CASSPLAGGESPLHF. J is TRBJ1-6 and V is TRBV27; 8 nucleotides align to TRBD1. The CDR3 spans 15 residues. Germline assignment: CDR1 MNHEY and CDR2 SMNVEV (reference sequence). V trimming: 5 bases; J trimming: 10 bases; junction bases outside the gene matches: 10.

The genes are TRBV7-8 and TRBJ1-5; D possibly corresponds to TRBD1 (5 bases). Trimming shortened V by 5 bases and J by 0 bases, and 11 bases separated the two germline ends. The germline V gene has CDR1 SGHVS and CDR2 FQNEAQ. The CDR3 spans 15 residues. The CDR3 sequence is CASSLRQLSNQPQHF. The CDR3, as DNA: TGTGCCAGCAGCCTACGACAGCTTAGCAATCAGCCCCAGCATTTT.

V gene TRBV5-8 combines with J gene TRBJ1-5; possibly TRBD1 for D (5 bases). V was clipped by 4 bases and J by 5 bases, with 16 bases between them. Looked up from germline, CDR1 is SGHTS and CDR2 is YDEGEE. The CDR3 covers 15 residues. DNA of the CDR3: TGTGCCAGCAGCCTGGGGGGGTTCGAAGATCAGCCCCAGCATTTT. Residues: CASSLGGFEDQPQHF.

The chain employs TRBV18 and TRBJ1-2; D unresolved. Germline loops: CDR1 KGHSH, CDR2 LQKENI. The CDR3 spans 13 residues. V shed 3 bases and J shed 4 bases, with 9 bases lying between them. CDR3 sequence: CASSPSDGYGYTF. The CDR3 region has the DNA TGTGCCAGCTCACCCTCGGACGGCTATGGCTACACCTTC.

The chain uses TRBV27 and TRBJ1-2; D perhaps matches TRBD1 (6 bases). Germline CDR1 MNHEY, CDR2 SMNVEV (reference sequence). This CDR3 has 16 residues. Between the trimmed V and J ends, which lost 2 bases and 4 bases, there was a span of 17 bases. Here the CDR3 reads CASSLTPDRFFYGYTF. In DNA form, the CDR3 reads TGTGCCAGCAGTTTAACCCCCGACAGGTTCTTCTATGGCTACACCTTC.

V usage is TRBV6-5 and J usage is TRBJ2-7; TRBD1 agrees at 8 bases. Looked up from germline, CDR1 is MNHEY and CDR2 is SVGAGI. The CDR3 runs to 12 residues. Germline trimming cut 7 bases from V and 9 bases from J; bases unmatched to any gene: 8. The chain's CDR3 is CASTGGSSRQYF. The CDR3 DNA is TGTGCCAGCACAGGGGGCAGCTCGAGGCAGTACTTC.

The chain employs TRBV9 and TRBJ2-5; the match to TRBD1 covers 7 bases. The CDR3 sequence is 15 residues long. CDR1 and CDR2 (germline): SGDLS, YYNGEE. Trimming removed 3 bases from V and 3 bases from J; junction bases left unmatched: 8. CDR3: CASSGGDSGEETQYF. The CDR3 DNA sequence: TGTGCCAGCAGCGGAGGGGACAGTGGGGAAGAGACCCAGTACTTC.

This clone showed up just once. The V gene is TRBV19, the J gene TRBJ2-3, with a weak D call TRBD2 (5 bases). The CDR3 is 16 amino acids. Trimming pared 5 bases from V and 0 bases from J, leaving 15 bases between. CDR1 LNHDA and CDR2 SQIVND come from the germline V gene (reference sequence). The CDR3 loop is CASSVSRAASTDTQYF. CDR3 DNA sequence: TGTGCCAGTAGTGTTTCGCGAGCGGCGAGCACAGATACGCAGTATTTT.

This chain connects TRBV2 to TRBJ1-1; no definite D call. The CDR3 totals 16 residues. The V end lost 0 bases, the J end lost 6 bases, and 17 bases lay between the germline ends. CDR1 is SNHLY, CDR2 FYNNEI, per germline. The CDR3 loop reads CASSEAPGLGLAEAFF. The CDR3 DNA reads as TGTGCCAGCAGTGAAGCTCCGGGCTTAGGACTGGCTGAAGCTTTCTTT.

The genes are TRBV4-3 and TRBJ1-3; D is ambiguous. This CDR3 is 13 amino acids long. V was shortened by 0 bases and J by 4 bases, with 4 bases between the two germline ends. CDR1 and CDR2 from the germline V gene are LGHNA and YSLEER. CDR3 in amino acids: CASSQDRGNTIYF. The CDR3 nucleotides are TGCGCCAGCAGCCAAGATCGAGGAAACACCATATATTTT.

The table lists this clone with a count of one. The chain links TRBV4-3 to TRBJ1-4, with TRBD1 matching over 7 bases. The CDR3 spans 15 residues. CDR1 is LGHNA and CDR2 is YSLEER in the germline V gene. V dropped 1 base and J dropped 8; count of bases not matched to a gene: 7. The CDR3 region is CASSQVTGSGEKLFF. As DNA, the CDR3 is TGCGCCAGCAGCCAAGTGACAGGGAGCGGGGAAAAACTGTTTTTT.

This chain links TRBV7-9 with TRBJ1-2, with D maybe TRBD1 (6 bases). The CDR3 has 12 residues. The germline V and J ends were trimmed by 4 bases and 5 bases, with 8 bases remaining between them. CDR1 and CDR2 from the germline V gene are SEHNR and FQNEAQ (reference sequence). In DNA form, the CDR3 reads TGTGCCAGCAGCTCACAGGGATATGGCTACACCTTC. Translated, it gives CASSSQGYGYTF. The full variable domain, completed using reference TRBV7-9 and TRBJ1-2, is DTGVSQNPRHKITKRGQNVTFRCDPISEHNRLYWYRQTLGQGPEFLTYFQNEAQLEKSRLLSDRFSAERPKGSFSTLEIQRTEQGDSAMYLCASSSQGYGYTFGSGTRLTVV.

This clone was observed a handful of times. The chain links TRBV10-3 to TRBJ1-6; maybe TRBD1 (5 bases). V lost 1 base and J lost 13, with 11 bases in between. This CDR3 has 13 residues. Germline loops: CDR1 ENHRY, CDR2 SYGVKD. The CDR3 DNA reads as TGTGCCATCAGTGAGTGGGGGGGTTATCCCCTCCACTTT. The encoded protein is CAISEWGGYPLHF.

The V and J genes are TRBV5-1 and TRBJ2-5, with a tentative D call TRBD1 (5 bases). CDR3 length equals 13 residues. V was clipped by 2 bases and J by 1 base, with 6 bases between them. Germline assignment: CDR1 SGHRS and CDR2 YFSETQ. The CDR3 sequence: CASSFQGQETQYF. The DNA of the CDR3 is TGCGCCAGCAGCTTCCAGGGCCAAGAGACCCAGTACTTC.

This chain joins TRBV27 and TRBJ2-1, with TRBD1 matching over 7 bases. V trimming: 6 bases; J trimming: 4 bases; junction bases outside the gene matches: 9. The germline V gene has CDR1 MNHEY and CDR2 SMNVEV (reference sequence). The CDR3 is made up of 15 amino acids. CDR3 DNA sequence: TGTGCCAGCAGCCGCCCCGGGACAGCTTACAATGAGCAGTTCTTC. Residues: CASSRPGTAYNEQFF.